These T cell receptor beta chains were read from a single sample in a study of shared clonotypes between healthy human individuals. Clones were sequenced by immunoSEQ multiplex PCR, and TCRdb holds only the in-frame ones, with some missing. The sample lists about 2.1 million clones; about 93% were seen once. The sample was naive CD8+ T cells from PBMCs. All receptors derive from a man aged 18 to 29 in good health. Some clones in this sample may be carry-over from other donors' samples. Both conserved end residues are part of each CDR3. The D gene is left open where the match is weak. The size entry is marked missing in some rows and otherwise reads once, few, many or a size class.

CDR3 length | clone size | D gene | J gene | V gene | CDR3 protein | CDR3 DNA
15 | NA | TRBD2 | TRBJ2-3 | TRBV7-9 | CASSKTSGSTDTQYF | TGTGCCAGCAGCAAGACTAGCGGGAGCACAGATACGCAGTATTTT
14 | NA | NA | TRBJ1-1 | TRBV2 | CASSNGQMNTEAFF | TGTGCCAGCAGTAATGGACAGATGAACACTGAAGCTTTCTTT
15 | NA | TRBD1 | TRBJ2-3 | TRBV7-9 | CASSPTGLKADTQYF | TGTGCCAGCAGCCCGACAGGGTTGAAGGCAGATACGCAGTATTTT
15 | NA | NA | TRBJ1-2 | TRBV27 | CASSYGAGAGRGYTF | TGTGCCAGCAGTTATGGGGCGGGGGCAGGGAGAGGCTACACCTTC
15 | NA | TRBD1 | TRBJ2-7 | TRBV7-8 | CASSLGQGLNDEQYF | TGTGCCAGCAGCTTAGGACAGGGTCTGAACGACGAGCAGTACTTC
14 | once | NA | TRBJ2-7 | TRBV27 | CASSLVGLAYEQYF | TGTGCCAGCAGTTTGGTAGGGTTGGCCTACGAGCAGTACTTC
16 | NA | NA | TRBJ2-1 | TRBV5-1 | CASSRKRIRPLNEQFF | TGCGCCAGCAGTAGGAAGCGGATTCGACCTTTAAATGAGCAGTTCTTC
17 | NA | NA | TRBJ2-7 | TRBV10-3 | CAISERGEGDLPYEQYF | TGTGCCATCAGTGAGAGGGGGGAGGGTGATCTCCCCTACGAGCAGTACTTC
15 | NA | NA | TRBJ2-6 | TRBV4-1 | CASSQGHIGANVLTF | TGCGCCAGCAGCCAAGGGCACATAGGGGCCAACGTCCTGACTTTC
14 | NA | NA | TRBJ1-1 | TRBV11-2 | CASTTQGMVAEAFF | TGTGCCAGCACCACCCAGGGGATGGTGGCTGAAGCTTTCTTT
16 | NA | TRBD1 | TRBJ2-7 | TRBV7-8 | CASNPPIRDRVYEQYF | TGTGCCAGCAACCCCCCGATCCGGGACAGGGTCTACGAGCAGTACTTC
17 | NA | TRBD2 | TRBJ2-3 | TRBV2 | CASSDWLAGESTDTQYF | TGTGCCAGCAGTGACTGGCTAGCGGGAGAGAGCACAGATACGCAGTATTTT
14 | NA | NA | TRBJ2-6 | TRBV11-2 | CASTTTSGANVLTF | TGTGCCAGCACCACCACCTCTGGGGCCAACGTCCTGACTTTC
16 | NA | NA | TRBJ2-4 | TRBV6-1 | CASREETVRAKNIQYF | TGTGCCAGCAGAGAAGAGACGGTTCGGGCCAAAAACATTCAGTACTTC
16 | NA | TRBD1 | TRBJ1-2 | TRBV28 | CASSRQGARTNYGYTF | TGTGCCAGCAGTCGACAGGGGGCCCGTACTAACTATGGCTACACCTTC
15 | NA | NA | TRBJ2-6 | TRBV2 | CASRLQDSGANVLTF | TGTGCCAGCAGGCTACAAGACTCTGGGGCCAACGTCCTGACTTTC
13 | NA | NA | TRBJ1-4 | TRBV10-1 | CASSEGGPGKLFF | TGCGCCAGCAGTGAGGGGGGCCCTGGAAAACTGTTTTTT
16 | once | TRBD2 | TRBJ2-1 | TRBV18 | CASSRGRRNSYNEQFF | TGTGCCAGCTCACGCGGGAGACGGAACTCCTACAATGAGCAGTTCTTC
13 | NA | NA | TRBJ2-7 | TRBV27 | CASSRMPPREQYF | TGTGCCAGCAGTAGGATGCCCCCTCGGGAGCAGTACTTC
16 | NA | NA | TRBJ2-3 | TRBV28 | CASSLAGSRLGDTQYF | TGTGCCAGCAGTTTAGCCGGTTCTCGGCTCGGAGATACGCAGTATTTT
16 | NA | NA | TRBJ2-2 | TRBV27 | CASKIDGLKRTGELFF | TGTGCCAGCAAAATAGACGGACTAAAAAGGACCGGGGAGCTGTTTTTT
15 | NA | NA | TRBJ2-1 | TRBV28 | CASSSPGHSRWEQFF | TGTGCCAGCAGTTCCCCGGGCCACAGCAGATGGGAGCAGTTCTTC
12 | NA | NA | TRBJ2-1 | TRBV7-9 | CASSFSGDEQFF | TGTGCCAGCAGCTTTTCCGGGGATGAGCAGTTCTTC
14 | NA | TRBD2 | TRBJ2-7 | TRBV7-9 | CASSFLAGVSEQYF | TGTGCCAGCAGCTTCCTAGCGGGAGTTTCCGAGCAGTACTTC
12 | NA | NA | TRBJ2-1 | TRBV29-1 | CSVELAYNEQFF | TGCAGCGTTGAGCTAGCCTACAATGAGCAGTTCTTC
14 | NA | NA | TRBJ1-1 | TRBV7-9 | CASIVGQPNTEAFF | TGTGCCAGCATAGTAGGGCAGCCGAACACTGAAGCTTTCTTT
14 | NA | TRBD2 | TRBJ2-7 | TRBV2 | CASSEDAGGGGQYF | TGTGCCAGCAGTGAGGACGCGGGGGGCGGAGGGCAGTACTTC
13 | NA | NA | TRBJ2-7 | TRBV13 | CASSLRGDHEQYF | TGTGCCAGCAGCTTAAGGGGGGACCACGAGCAGTACTTC
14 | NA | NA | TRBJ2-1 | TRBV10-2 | CASSVRDGTNEQFF | TGCGCCAGCAGTGTTCGGGACGGCACGAATGAGCAGTTCTTC
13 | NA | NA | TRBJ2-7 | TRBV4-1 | CASSQVGSYEQYF | TGCGCCAGCAGCCAAGTTGGATCCTACGAGCAGTACTTC
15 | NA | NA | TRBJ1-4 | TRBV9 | CASSPYGTNNEKLFF | TGTGCCAGCAGCCCCTACGGGACAAATAATGAAAAACTGTTTTTT
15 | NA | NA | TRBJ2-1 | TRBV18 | CASSPPKGRLDEQFF | TGTGCCAGCTCACCACCGAAGGGAAGGTTAGATGAGCAGTTCTTC
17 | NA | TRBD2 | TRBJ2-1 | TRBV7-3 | CASSPLAGGSSYNEQFF | TGTGCCAGCAGCCCCTTAGCGGGAGGGAGCTCCTACAATGAGCAGTTCTTC
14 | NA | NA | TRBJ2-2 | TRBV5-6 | CASSLVRGTGELFF | TGTGCCAGCAGCTTGGTCCGTGGAACCGGGGAGCTGTTTTTT
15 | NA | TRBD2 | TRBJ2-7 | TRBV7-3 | CASSIGTSGYYEQYF | TGTGCCAGCAGCATAGGGACTAGCGGGTACTACGAGCAGTACTTC
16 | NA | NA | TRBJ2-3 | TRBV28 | CASSFDPLEIKDTQYF | TGTGCCAGCAGTTTTGATCCTCTTGAAATAAAAGATACGCAGTATTTT
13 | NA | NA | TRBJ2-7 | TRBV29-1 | CSVTGGETYEQYF | TGCAGCGTTACAGGGGGGGAAACCTACGAGCAGTACTTC
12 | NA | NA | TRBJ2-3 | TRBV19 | CASSLSSDTQYF | TGTGCCAGTAGTCTGTCATCAGATACGCAGTATTTT
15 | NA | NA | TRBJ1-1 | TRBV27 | CASSLIPGLGVEAFF | TGTGCCAGCAGTTTAATCCCAGGGTTGGGCGTTGAAGCTTTCTTT
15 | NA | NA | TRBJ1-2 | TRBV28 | CASSLRVAGAYGYTF | TGTGCCAGCAGTTTACGTGTTGCGGGGGCATATGGCTACACCTTC
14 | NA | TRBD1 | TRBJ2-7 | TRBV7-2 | CASSPGQGAYEQYF | TGTGCCAGCAGCCCCGGACAGGGGGCCTACGAGCAGTACTTC
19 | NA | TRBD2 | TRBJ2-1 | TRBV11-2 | CASSLVRTSGRALYNEQFF | TGTGCCAGCAGCTTAGTTCGGACTAGCGGGAGGGCCCTCTACAATGAGCAGTTCTTC
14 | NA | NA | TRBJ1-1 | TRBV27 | CASSLGRPNTEAFF | TGTGCCAGCAGTTTAGGTCGGCCGAACACTGAAGCTTTCTTT
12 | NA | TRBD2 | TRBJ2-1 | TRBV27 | CASRGLAPEQFF | TGTGCCAGCAGGGGACTAGCTCCTGAGCAGTTCTTC
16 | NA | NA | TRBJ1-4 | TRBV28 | CASSHDWTGTNEKLFF | TGTGCCAGCAGTCACGATTGGACGGGTACTAATGAAAAACTGTTTTTT
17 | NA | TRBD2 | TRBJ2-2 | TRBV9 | CASSVARAGADTGELFF | TGTGCCAGCAGCGTAGCTAGGGCGGGAGCTGACACCGGGGAGCTGTTTTTT
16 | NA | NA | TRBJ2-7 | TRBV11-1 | CASSLAGGEGPDEQYF | TGTGCCAGCAGCTTAGCAGGGGGTGAGGGGCCGGACGAGCAGTACTTC
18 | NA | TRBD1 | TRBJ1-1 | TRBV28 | CASSFSAVGGDSNTEAFF | TGTGCCAGCAGTTTCTCAGCCGTCGGCGGGGACAGCAACACTGAAGCTTTCTTT
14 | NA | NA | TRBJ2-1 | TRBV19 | CATARGGSYNEQFF | TGTGCCACAGCGAGGGGGGGATCCTACAATGAGCAGTTCTTC
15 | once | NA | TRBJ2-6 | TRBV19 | CASSRNPSGANVLTF | TGTGCCAGTAGTCGGAACCCCTCTGGGGCCAACGTCCTGACTTTC
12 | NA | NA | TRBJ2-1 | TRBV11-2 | CASSLIPNEQFF | TGTGCCAGCAGCTTAATTCCCAATGAGCAGTTCTTC
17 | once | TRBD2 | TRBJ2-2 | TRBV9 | CASSVELAGPNTGELFF | TGTGCCAGCAGCGTAGAGCTAGCGGGACCGAACACCGGGGAGCTGTTTTTT
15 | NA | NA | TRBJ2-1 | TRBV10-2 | CASSDSGVYSNEQFF | TGCGCCAGCAGTGATTCGGGGGTTTACTCCAATGAGCAGTTCTTC
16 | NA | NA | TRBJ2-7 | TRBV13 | CASRRRAGSETYEQYF | TGTGCCAGCAGGAGAAGGGCCGGGTCCGAAACTTACGAGCAGTACTTC
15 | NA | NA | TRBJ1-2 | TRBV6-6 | CASWEEGWTNYGYTF | TGTGCCAGTTGGGAGGAGGGTTGGACGAACTATGGCTACACCTTC
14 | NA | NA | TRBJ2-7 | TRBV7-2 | CASSLGVGFYEQYF | TGTGCCAGCAGCTTAGGGGTAGGCTTCTACGAGCAGTACTTC